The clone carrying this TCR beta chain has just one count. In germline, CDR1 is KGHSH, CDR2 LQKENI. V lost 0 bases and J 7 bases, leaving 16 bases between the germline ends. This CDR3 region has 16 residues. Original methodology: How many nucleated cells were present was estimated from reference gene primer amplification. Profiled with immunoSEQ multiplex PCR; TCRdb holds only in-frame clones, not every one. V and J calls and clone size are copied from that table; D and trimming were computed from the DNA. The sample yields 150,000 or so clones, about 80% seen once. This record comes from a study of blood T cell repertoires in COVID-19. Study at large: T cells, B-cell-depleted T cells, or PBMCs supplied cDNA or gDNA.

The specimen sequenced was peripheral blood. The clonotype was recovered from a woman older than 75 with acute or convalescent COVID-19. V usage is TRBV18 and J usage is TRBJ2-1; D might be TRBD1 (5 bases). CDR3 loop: CASSPPQTGGTNEQFF. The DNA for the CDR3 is TGTGCCAGCTCACCACCGCAAACAGGTGGAACAAATGAGCAGTTCTTC.